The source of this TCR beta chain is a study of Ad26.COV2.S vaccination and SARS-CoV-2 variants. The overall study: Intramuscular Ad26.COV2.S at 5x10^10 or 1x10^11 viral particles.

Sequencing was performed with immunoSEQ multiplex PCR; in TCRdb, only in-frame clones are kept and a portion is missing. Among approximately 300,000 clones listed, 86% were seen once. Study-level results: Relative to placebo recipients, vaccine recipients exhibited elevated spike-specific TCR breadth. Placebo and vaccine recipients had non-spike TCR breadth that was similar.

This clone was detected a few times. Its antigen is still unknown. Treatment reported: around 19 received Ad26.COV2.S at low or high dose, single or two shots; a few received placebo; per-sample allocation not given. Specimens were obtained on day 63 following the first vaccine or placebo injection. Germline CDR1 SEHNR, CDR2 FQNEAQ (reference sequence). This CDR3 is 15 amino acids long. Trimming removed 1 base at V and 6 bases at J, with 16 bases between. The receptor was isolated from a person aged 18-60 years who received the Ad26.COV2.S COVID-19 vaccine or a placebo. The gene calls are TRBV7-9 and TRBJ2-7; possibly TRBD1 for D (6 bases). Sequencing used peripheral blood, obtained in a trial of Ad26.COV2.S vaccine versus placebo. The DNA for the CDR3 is TGTGCCAGCAGCTTAGATGCAGGGGCCTTCGTCGAGCAGTACTTC. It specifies CASSLDAGAFVEQYF. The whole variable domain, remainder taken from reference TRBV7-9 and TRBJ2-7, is DTGVSQNPRHKITKRGQNVTFRCDPISEHNRLYWYRQTLGQGPEFLTYFQNEAQLEKSRLLSDRFSAERPKGSFSTLEIQRTEQGDSAMYLCASSLDAGAFVEQYFGPGTRLTVT.